Each of the 28 T cell receptor beta chains below was sequenced from the same sample in a study of cytomegalovirus exposure and HLA in healthy donors. Use of 60 Vbeta and 13 Jbeta primers characterized the PCR. Clones were read by immunoSEQ multiplex PCR, and TCRdb kept only the in-frame ones, dropping some. Of approximately 220,000 clones in the sample, around 79% were seen once. The sequenced sample was PBMCs. Receptors were obtained from a girl aged 2 to 10 in good health and CMV-seronegative.

This chain uses TRBV4-1 with TRBJ2-1, with 11 bases aligning to TRBD1. The CDR3 covers 14 residues. The V and J ends lost 3 bases and 8 bases, in that order; junction bases with no gene match: 3. Per the germline V gene, CDR1 is MGHRA and CDR2 is YSYEKL. CDR3: CASSHGQGAYEQFF. For the CDR3, the DNA is TGCGCCAGCAGCCATGGACAGGGGGCCTATGAGCAGTTCTTC.

The rearrangement links TRBV7-8 to TRBJ2-7; 7 bases line up with TRBD2. The V and J ends lost 1 base and 3 bases, in that order; junction bases with no gene match: 6. CDR1 is SGHVS, CDR2 FQNEAQ, per germline. The CDR3 covers 15 residues. The CDR3 spells CASSLGTRAYYEQYF. In DNA form, the CDR3 reads TGTGCCAGCAGCTTAGGGACTAGGGCCTACTACGAGCAGTACTTC.

The chain uses TRBV10-1 and TRBJ1-2; possible D gene TRBD1, 6 bases. V dropped 6 bases and J dropped 4 bases, with 12 bases sitting between them. Germline V gene lookup returns CDR1 WNHNN and CDR2 SYGVQD (reference sequence). The CDR3 has 13 amino acids. The CDR3: CASSEKQGYGYTF. The CDR3 DNA is TGCGCCAGCAGCGAGAAACAGGGCTATGGCTACACCTTC.

The J gene is TRBJ2-1, the V gene TRBV23-1; TRBD1 matches at 9 bases. TRBV23-1 is sorted into the ORF group, with uncertain function. The length of the CDR3 is 12 residues. J was trimmed by 9 bases and V by 11 bases; bases with no gene match: 8. The CDR3 reads CARYRGRVEQFF. The CDR3 nucleotides are TGCGCCCGATACAGGGGGCGGGTTGAGCAGTTCTTC.

The genes are TRBV11-2 and TRBJ1-5; no definite D call. Deletions cut 0 bases from V and 10 bases from J, with 10 bases between. The CDR3 is 13 amino acids. The germline CDR1 and CDR2 sequences are SGHAT and FQNNGV. CDR3 protein: CASSLESVHPQHF. CDR3 nucleotides: TGTGCCAGCAGCTTAGAAAGTGTACACCCCCAGCATTTT.

This clone has just a few counts. The genes are TRBV5-1 and TRBJ1-2; 8 nucleotides match TRBD1. Looked up from germline, CDR1 is SGHRS and CDR2 is YFSETQ. CDR3 length: 17 residues. With 4 bases clipped from V and 7 bases from J, the junction kept 18 bases outside the gene matches. The CDR3: CASSPTPDRAQRVGYTF. CDR3 sequence (DNA): TGCGCCAGCAGCCCGACCCCGGACAGGGCACAACGGGTTGGCTACACCTTC.

This clone has only a few counts. V and J are TRBV2 and TRBJ2-6; D not certain. Trimming cost V 6 bases and J 13 bases, with 10 bases left between them. The germline CDR1 and CDR2 sequences are SNHLY and FYNNEI. The CDR3 is 11 amino acids. Written as DNA, the CDR3 is TGTGCCAGCAGCGCGTCGGAGGTCCTGACTTTC. Translating it yields CASSASEVLTF. Combining the CDR3 with reference TRBV2 and TRBJ2-6 gives the whole variable domain EPEVTQTPSHQVTQMGQEVILRCVPISNHLYFYWYRQILGQKVEFLVSFYNNEISEKSEIFDDQFSVERPDGSNFTLKIRSTKLEDSAMYFCASSASEVLTFGAGSRLTVL.

The CDR3 sequence is CASSFVAGLQDEQFF. DNA for the CDR3: TGTGCCAGCAGCTTTGTGGCGGGCCTGCAGGATGAGCAGTTCTTC. The chain couples TRBV5-4 to TRBJ2-1, with a tentative D call TRBD2 (5 bases). The V end was cut by 2 bases, the J end by 8 bases, with 17 bases between. Germline V gene lookup returns CDR1 SGHNT and CDR2 YYREEE (reference sequence). CDR3 length equals 15 residues.

The V and J genes are TRBV6-1 and TRBJ1-4, with D unclear. The length of the CDR3 is 14 residues. V lost 3 bases to trimming and J lost 0 bases, with 5 bases between them. Germline values: CDR1 MNHNS, CDR2 SASEGT. The CDR3 nucleotides are TGTGCCAGCAGTGATAATCCAACTAATGAAAAACTGTTTTTT. Translation gives CASSDNPTNEKLFF.

The chain couples TRBV10-1 to TRBJ2-2, with D tentatively TRBD1 (5 bases). V was pared by 5 bases and J by 6 bases, with 7 bases between. The CDR3 consists of 12 residues. The V gene's germline CDR1 is WNHNN and CDR2 SYGVQD (reference sequence). This chain's CDR3 is CASSQGPGELFF. The CDR3 bases are TGCGCCAGCAGTCAGGGTCCCGGGGAGCTGTTTTTT.

The CDR3 bases are TGTGCCAGCAGCTTGGCCAAGGGGCGAAAGACCCAGTACTTC. Its translation: CASSLAKGRKTQYF. The V gene is TRBV5-6, the J gene TRBJ2-5, with TRBD1 as a possible D gene (5 bases). Germline CDR1 is SGHDT and CDR2 is YYEEEE. V lost 0 bases to trimming and J lost 6 bases, with 12 bases between them. The CDR3 is 14 residues long.

The CDR3 sequence: CASSGTGWGNEKLFF. CDR3 sequence (DNA): TGTGCCAGCAGCGGGACAGGATGGGGTAATGAAAAACTGTTTTTT. The V and J genes are TRBV5-4 and TRBJ1-4; 8 bases agree with TRBD1. Germline CDR1 reads SGHNT; CDR2 reads YYREEE (reference sequence). J lost 4 bases, V lost 4 bases, and 6 bases had no gene match. The CDR3 totals 15 residues.

This CDR3 is CASRAGTPKSYEQYF. As DNA, the CDR3 is TGTGCCAGCAGAGCCGGGACACCTAAATCCTACGAGCAGTACTTC. The chain employs TRBV6-5 and TRBJ2-7, with a weak D call TRBD1 (6 bases). Germline V gene lookup returns CDR1 MNHEY and CDR2 SVGAGI. The CDR3 contains 15 residues. The V and J ends lost 6 bases and 1 base respectively, with 16 bases between them.

This chain connects TRBV25-1 to TRBJ2-1; 7 positions agree with TRBD2. The CDR3 loop spans 17 amino acids. Germline V gene data show CDR1 as MGHDK and CDR2 as SYGVNS. V lost 3 bases and J lost 2; bases outside the gene matches: 10. The CDR3: CASSDPPGAGTYNEQFF. The CDR3 DNA reads as TGTGCCAGCAGTGACCCCCCTGGAGCGGGGACCTACAATGAGCAGTTCTTC.

The chain combines TRBV6-6 with TRBJ1-1; unclear D gene. The CDR3 consists of 12 residues. V was cut by 4 bases and J by 1 base, with 4 bases left in between. The V gene's germline CDR1 is MNHNY and CDR2 SVGAGI (reference sequence). The CDR3 protein is CASSSGNTEAFF. The CDR3 nucleotides are TGTGCCAGCAGTTCAGGGAACACTGAAGCTTTCTTT.

V is TRBV7-2 and J is TRBJ2-3, with 7 bases identical to TRBD2. The ends lost 1 base at V and 3 bases at J; junction bases unmatched: 7. This CDR3 contains 16 residues. CDR1 and CDR2 from the germline V gene are SGHTA and FQGNSA. The CDR3, as DNA: TGTGCCAGCAGCTTAGTGGGGGGGTCCGCAACAGATACGCAGTATTTT. Translated: CASSLVGGSATDTQYF.

The rearrangement links TRBV7-6 to TRBJ2-5; TRBD2 matches at 7 bases. The CDR3 length is 13 residues. The V and J ends lost 3 bases and 4 bases, in that order; junction bases with no gene match: 2. CDR1 and CDR2 (germline): SGHVS, FNYEAQ. This chain's CDR3 is CASSFIAGETQYF. The DNA of the CDR3 is TGTGCCAGCAGCTTCATAGCGGGAGAGACCCAGTACTTC.

This sequence joins TRBV29-1 and TRBJ2-7; 8 bases map to TRBD2. Trimming at V came to 4 bases and at J to 4 bases, leaving 6 bases not matched to a gene. Germline CDR1 SQVTM, CDR2 ANQGSEA. The CDR3 loop spans 13 amino acids. The DNA for the CDR3 is TGCAGCGTTGGGGCTAGCGGGTCTTACGAGCAGTACTTC. It codes for CSVGASGSYEQYF.

The chain combines TRBV7-9 with TRBJ2-5; D remains ambiguous. CDR1 is SEHNR and CDR2 is FQNEAQ in the germline V gene (reference sequence). The V gene lost 2 bases and the J gene lost 2 bases, with 12 bases spanning the gap. The CDR3 has 15 residues. The CDR3 nucleotides are TGTGCCAGCAGCTTATACCCCCTGCAGCAAGAGACCCAGTACTTC. Residues: CASSLYPLQQETQYF.

The chain is built from TRBV5-4 and TRBJ1-1; no firm D call. Germline CDR1 and CDR2: SGHNT and YYREEE (reference sequence). The CDR3 extends over 15 amino acids. The V and J ends lost 3 bases and 2 bases respectively, with 14 bases between them. CDR3 bases: TGTGCCAGCAGCTGGCAAAGACGGGGAAACACTGAAGCTTTCTTT. It is translated as CASSWQRRGNTEAFF.

The V call is TRBV19, the J call TRBJ1-6, with 11 bases aligning to TRBD1. V lost 0 bases, J lost 4 bases, and 2 bases stayed unmatched. The CDR3 length is 17 residues. The germline CDR1 and CDR2 sequences are LNHDA and SQIVND (reference sequence). The CDR3 here is CASSIEWDRGYNSPLHF. The CDR3 DNA follows: TGTGCCAGTAGTATAGAGTGGGACAGGGGGTATAATTCACCCCTCCACTTT.

The chain joins TRBV19 to TRBJ1-6, with 9 nucleotides matching TRBD1. From germline, CDR1 is LNHDA and CDR2 SQIVND (reference sequence). The CDR3 has 16 residues. J was trimmed by 7 bases and V by 6 bases; bases with no gene match: 10. The CDR3 bases are TGTGCCAGTAGCACATTACCGGGACAGGGAAATTCACCCCTCCACTTT. This encodes CASSTLPGQGNSPLHF.

V is TRBV6-5 and J is TRBJ2-2; a weak D match, TRBD2 (5 bases). Germline-derived CDR1 and CDR2 are MNHEY and SVGAGI. This CDR3 is 14 amino acids long. V was trimmed by 6 bases and J by 7 bases, leaving 15 bases between them. CDR3 in amino acids: CASSGLERGGELFF. Here the CDR3 DNA reads TGTGCCAGCAGCGGGCTAGAACGGGGCGGGGAGCTGTTTTTT.

The chain joins TRBV6-1 to TRBJ2-3; 8 nucleotides line up with TRBD2. CDR1 MNHNS and CDR2 SASEGT come from the germline V gene. J was trimmed by 3 bases and V by 4 bases; bases with no gene match: 6. The CDR3 loop spans 15 amino acids. The CDR3 DNA reads as TGTGCCAGCAGTGGAAATCCGGGGGGGACAGATACGCAGTATTTT. It yields the protein CASSGNPGGTDTQYF.

The rearrangement uses TRBV10-3 and TRBJ2-7, with 13 positions matching TRBD2. Germline V CDR1 and CDR2: ENHRY, SYGVKD. The length of the CDR3 is 13 residues. The junction had 4 bases not matched to a gene; V was cut back by 11 bases and J by 3 bases. The CDR3 region has the DNA TGTGCCTCAAGACTAGCGGGGGGCTACGAGCAGTACTTC. This translates into CASRLAGGYEQYF.

This clone was observed a handful of times. The rearrangement links TRBV6-6 to TRBJ2-1; the match to TRBD1 covers 7 bases. Germline V gene sequence: CDR1 MNHNY, CDR2 SVGAGI (reference sequence). The CDR3 contains 11 residues. V gave up 8 bases and J gave up 10 bases; unmatched junction bases: 5. The CDR3 sequence: CASGTVAEQFF. CDR3 DNA sequence: TGTGCCAGCGGGACAGTCGCCGAGCAGTTCTTC.

V gene TRBV15 combines with J gene TRBJ1-5, with 8 bases matching TRBD1. This CDR3 comprises 13 residues. Germline V lookup: CDR1 LNHNV, CDR2 YYDKDF (reference sequence). The ends lost 6 bases at V and 5 bases at J; junction bases unmatched: 3. CDR3: CATSPQGDQPQHF. CDR3 DNA sequence: TGTGCCACCAGTCCACAGGGGGATCAGCCCCAGCATTTT.

V gene TRBV4-1 combines with J gene TRBJ2-7, with TRBD2 as a possible D gene (7 bases). V was pared by 2 bases and J by 2 bases, with 19 bases between. Germline CDR1 MGHRA, CDR2 YSYEKL. The CDR3 loop spans 17 amino acids. This chain's CDR3 is CASSQRGGEGATYEQYF. The CDR3 nucleotides read TGCGCCAGCAGCCAAAGGGGGGGGGAAGGGGCAACCTACGAGCAGTACTTC.